This T cell receptor (beta chain) is from a study of shared clonotypes between healthy human individuals (dated by TCRdb to about 2020). For the study in its entirety: The cohort included three men and a couple of women between 18 and 49 years of age. For each donor, three plates each were used for CD4 naive and CD4 memory, two plates were used for CD8 naive, and one plate was used for CD8 memory. To estimate repertoire size and how much clonotype sharing occurs between individuals, the study deeply sequenced the blood TCR repertoires of five healthy adults. Libraries were prepared and TCR repertoires were sequenced by different laboratories using diverse techniques, in order to increase sequencing depth and limit assay-specific biases. Per donor, leukapheresis produced somewhere between about 0.85 and 8.9 billion PBMCs. Study-wide conclusions, independent of this receptor: Sampling was limited to blood, and TCR repertoires in tissue likely differ from TCR repertoires in blood. When a few donors were compared, the shared fraction of clonotypes was about 5% for naive CD4, 3.5% to 4% for naive CD8, 2.3% for memory CD4, and 0.4% for memory CD8. Based on pairwise subsampling, the degree of clonotype sharing among donors was expected to be affected by sequencing depth. Estimated clonotype richness was generally larger for naive than for memory subsets. Incomplete sequencing was indicated by rarefaction of sorted-subset datasets, despite the large sequencing depth. The genetic and exposure-history diversity represented was limited by the small number of donors. Compared with non-shared clonotypes, clonotypes shared by all four sorted-subset donors had higher generation probabilities.

Trimming costs V 7 bases and J 4 bases, and their ends lie 14 bases apart. The germline V gene provides CDR1 SGHRS and CDR2 YFSETQ. Inclusive of the bounding cysteine and phenylalanine, the CDR3 is 13 residues long. Kept here is only the CDR3 DNA, which spans 39 bases and is read in frame from base 1. With regard to this clone: What this receptor recognizes is not known. Base qualities are missing; no much larger clone stands one base away.

TCR CDR3 regions were amplified from genomic DNA by multiplex PCR using the deep immunoSEQ assay. Extracted genomic DNA from each cell subset was distributed evenly across all wells of several immunoSEQ 96-well plates, and each plate was treated as a replicate. Each replicate PCR for sorted subsets received approximately 220 ng genomic DNA, equal to tens of thousands of T cell genomes. Purified libraries were quantified with a Qubit 3.0 fluorometer, sized on a Bioanalyzer 2100, and re-quantified with the KAPA Library Quantification kit. Every immunoSEQ 96-well plate was sequenced on a dedicated single-read 150-cycle Illumina NextSeq 550 flow cell. As for how the authors treated the data: Because the immunoSEQ output included only junctional sequences and no quality scores, the filtering could not be the same as the filtering used for full-length reads. Sequences were annotated with PyIR, a Python wrapper for IgBLAST v1.9, using IMGT germline references to assign V/J genes and CDR3. Reads were removed for weak V/J assignments (E-value above 1e-6), missing CDR3, stop codons, out-of-frame junctions, or ambiguous translated residues. V3J clonotypes were defined by identical inferred V gene, J gene, and CDR3 amino acid sequence. Percentage overlap between repertoires was computed as shared unique clonotypes divided by the size of the smaller repertoire. Three approaches were used to assess repertoire richness: RTK rarefaction, the Chao1 estimator, and Recon v2.1 estimates of unobserved clonotypes. OLGA was used to compute generation probabilities for all TCRbeta clonotypes that the gDNA method yielded from several donors. TCRdb mirrors the immuneACCESS table, restricted to in-frame sequences. Some clones are absent from its copies; in checked studies, under half trace to an unresolved V gene, and the reason for the others is unknown. The V and J calls and clone size are taken from that table; D and trimming were inferred from the DNA. For this sample the table gives 2 million to 3 million clones, of which approximately 93% were detected only once. The biggest ten clones account for more than 0.35% of the sample.

The donors were healthy, HIV-negative adults with no recently reported acute infections or vaccinations. Every donor was a Caucasian adult residing in Nashville, Tennessee, USA. Magnetic negative selection was used to enrich CD4+ T cells, after which naive cells were positively selected on CD45RA and the negative fraction became the memory subset. After blood collection by leukapheresis, PBMCs were isolated using Ficoll-Histopaque density gradient centrifugation and then cryopreserved in the vapor phase of liquid nitrogen. Analytical flow cytometry was used to check the purity and quantity of each magnetically sorted T cell population. Each sorted fraction had its genomic DNA isolated and then quantified by UV absorbance on a Nanodrop 2000c.

In this chain, TRBV5-1 is recombined with TRBJ1-2; no D gene can be assigned with confidence. The receptor was isolated from a man aged 18 to 29 in good health. Some clones in this sample may be carry-over from other donors' samples. The sequenced material came from naive CD4+ T cells from PBMCs. Read against the paper, the sample's cell subset or site label means: CD45RA+ positively selected. CDR3 loop: CASGVDRTYGYTF. The nucleotide sequence reads as follows: TGCGCCAGCGGCGTGGATAGGACCTATGGCTACACCTTC. Joined to the reference TRBV5-1 and TRBJ1-2 proteins, this CDR3 gives the full variable domain: KAGVTQTPRYLIKTRGQQVTLSCSPISGHRSVSWYQQTPGQGLQFLFEYFSETQRNKGNFPGRFSGRQFSNSRSEMNVSTLELGDSALYLCASGVDRTYGYTFGSGTRLTVV.